The 18 T cell receptor beta chains below come from one sample, sequenced in a study of cytomegalovirus exposure and HLA in healthy donors. Vbeta (60) and Jbeta (13) primers were used in the PCR. The method was immunoSEQ multiplex PCR; TCRdb's version includes in-frame clones alone and lacks a portion of them. The data show some 120,000 clones, over 70% seen once. Sequencing was carried out using PBMCs. The receptors stem from a female donor in good health and CMV-seronegative.

This chain joins TRBV2 and TRBJ2-2; 9 bases map to TRBD1. The CDR3 length is 17 residues. CDR1 and CDR2 (germline): SNHLY, FYNNEI. Trimming cost V 4 bases and J 5 bases; bases outside gene matches: 11. CDR3 region: CASSGLGQGWETGELFF. CDR3 in DNA: TGTGCCAGCAGTGGATTGGGACAGGGTTGGGAAACCGGGGAGCTGTTTTTT.

The chain is built from TRBV9 and TRBJ1-2; TRBD1 agrees at 12 bases. Trimming removed 0 bases from V and 3 bases from J; junction bases left unmatched: 3. CDR1 SGDLS and CDR2 YYNGEE come from the germline V gene. The CDR3 has 16 residues. In DNA, the CDR3 is TGTGCCAGCAGCGTAGGGGGACAGGGGGCTTACTATGGCTACACCTTC. This translates into CASSVGGQGAYYGYTF.

The chain uses TRBV12-2 and TRBJ2-4; the D segment call TRBD1 is taken from the table without a DNA check. TRBV12-2 is a recognized pseudogene. This CDR3 region has 17 residues. The CDR3 reads CASRRGGKGADKNIQYF. In DNA form, the CDR3 reads TGTGCAAGTCGCCGTGGGGGTAAGGGGGCAGACAAAAACATTCAGTACTTC.

The chain recombines TRBV2 with TRBJ2-7; possible D gene TRBD1, 6 bases. V lost 6 bases, J lost 4 bases, and 10 bases lay in between. CDR3 length equals 12 residues. Germline values: CDR1 SNHLY, CDR2 FYNNEI. The CDR3 region has the DNA TGTGCCAGCAGCGCACAGGGTTACGAGCAGTACTTC. As protein: CASSAQGYEQYF.

The chain joins TRBV28 to TRBJ1-6; possibly TRBD1 for D (5 bases). V dropped 3 bases and J dropped 6 bases, with 15 bases sitting between them. This CDR3 is 16 amino acids long. Germline-derived CDR1 and CDR2 are MDHEN and SYDVKM. CDR3 coding DNA: TGTGCCAGCAGTTTCGGTAGGGGTGGCCGTAATTCACCCCTCCACTTT. Its translation is CASSFGRGGRNSPLHF.

This clone was observed a few times. This rearrangement joins TRBV7-2 to TRBJ2-7; 9 bases fit TRBD1. Germline V lookup: CDR1 SGHTA, CDR2 FQGNSA. The CDR3 runs 14 residues. J lost 2 bases, V lost 5 bases, and 4 bases had no gene match. The CDR3: CASSIGTGTYEQYF. The CDR3 DNA reads TGTGCCAGCAGCATCGGGACAGGGACCTACGAGCAGTACTTC.

The chain carries TRBV28 and TRBJ2-7; 9 bases align to TRBD2. With V trimmed by 9 bases and J by 2 bases, 8 bases remained unmatched. The CDR3 spans 14 residues. Germline loops: CDR1 MDHEN, CDR2 SYDVKM. The CDR3 bases are TGTGCCAGTAAGGGGACTAGCCTTACCTACGAGCAGTACTTC. It yields the protein CASKGTSLTYEQYF.

V and J are TRBV25-1 and TRBJ2-1, with D possibly TRBD1 on 5 matching bases. This CDR3 has 14 residues. CDR1 MGHDK and CDR2 SYGVNS come from the germline V gene. Trimming pared 4 bases from V and 4 bases from J, leaving 11 bases between. CDR3 loop: CASSGKGSYNEQFF. In DNA, the CDR3 is TGTGCCAGCAGTGGCAAGGGGTCTTACAATGAGCAGTTCTTC.

The CDR3 loop is CASSLALGQTDTQYF. CDR3 nucleotide sequence: TGTGCCAGCAGCTTGGCCCTGGGACAAACAGATACGCAGTATTTT. V and J are TRBV5-4 and TRBJ2-3, with a possible D match to TRBD1 (6 bases). Germline loops: CDR1 SGHNT, CDR2 YYREEE (reference sequence). V dropped 0 bases and J dropped 3 bases, with 11 bases sitting between them. The CDR3 length is 15 residues.

The table lists this clone with a few counts. The rearrangement links TRBV4-2 to TRBJ2-1, with 9 bases matching TRBD1. Per the germline V gene, CDR1 is LGHNA and CDR2 is YNFKEQ. Unmatched junction bases numbered 2, after V lost 0 bases and J lost 5 bases. The CDR3 extends over 15 amino acids. The CDR3 DNA reads as TGTGCCAGCAGCCAAGATGGGACAGGGAACAATGAGCAGTTCTTC. As protein: CASSQDGTGNNEQFF.

This rearrangement joins TRBV5-1 to TRBJ1-2; 9 nucleotides line up with TRBD1. There are 18 residues in the CDR3. Germline V lookup: CDR1 SGHRS, CDR2 YFSETQ. Unmatched junction bases numbered 13, after V lost 2 bases and J lost 2 bases. In DNA form, the CDR3 reads TGCGCCAGCAGCTTTCTCGTTGGACGGGGACAGGGAAACTATGGCTACACCTTC. The encoded protein is CASSFLVGRGQGNYGYTF.

This clone was counted a few times. The rearrangement joins TRBV19 to TRBJ2-4; D perhaps matches TRBD2 (5 bases). V lost 2 bases and J lost 1, with 9 bases in between. This CDR3 region has 15 residues. The germline gives CDR1 LNHDA, CDR2 SQIVND (reference sequence). CDR3 region: CASSIMSGAKNIQYF. The CDR3, as DNA: TGTGCCAGTAGTATAATGAGCGGTGCCAAAAACATTCAGTACTTC.

This rearrangement joins TRBV6-1 to TRBJ2-1, with D possibly matching TRBD1 (6 bases). Germline CDR1 and CDR2: MNHNS and SASEGT. This CDR3 is built from 15 residues. V lost 6 bases and J lost 0, with 12 bases in between. CDR3: CASRGAGLSYNEQFF. Written as DNA, the CDR3 is TGTGCCAGCAGGGGGGCTGGCCTCTCCTACAATGAGCAGTTCTTC.

This chain joins TRBV5-1 and TRBJ2-1; 10 nucleotides align to TRBD2. V dropped 4 bases and J dropped 7; count of bases not matched to a gene: 11. The germline CDR1 and CDR2 sequences are SGHRS and YFSETQ. The CDR3 covers 16 residues. CDR3 in DNA: TGCGCCAGCAGCCGCAGACTAGCGGGCCCTGGGAATGAGCAGTTCTTC. Protein sequence: CASSRRLAGPGNEQFF.

The CDR3 loop reads CAWRGLRGSGVGEAFF. The CDR3 DNA is TGTGCCTGGAGGGGTCTCAGGGGGTCTGGGGTCGGTGAAGCTTTCTTT. The J gene is TRBJ1-1, the V gene TRBV30; 7 nucleotides line up with TRBD1. Germline V gene lookup returns CDR1 GTSNPN and CDR2 SVGIG (reference sequence). The CDR3 is 16 amino acids. V shed 3 bases and J 7 bases; nucleotides not matched to a gene: 17.

With regard to this clone: Other DNA sequences of this sample code for an identical CDR3. The gene calls are TRBV7-8 and TRBJ1-6; 7 nucleotides align to TRBD1. The CDR3 length is 17 residues. CDR1 is SGHVS and CDR2 is FQNEAQ in the germline V gene. After removal of 5 bases from V and 0 bases from J, the junction contained 7 bases not matched to a gene. The CDR3 loop is CASSPRTGGSYNSPLHF. Here the CDR3 DNA reads TGTGCCAGCAGCCCTCGGACAGGAGGCTCCTATAATTCACCCCTCCACTTT. Full variable domain (remainder filled in from reference TRBV7-8 and TRBJ1-6): GAGVSQSPRYKVAKRGQDVALRCDPISGHVSLFWYQQALGQGPEFLTYFQNEAQLDKSGLPSDRFFAERPEGSVSTLKIQRTQQEDSAVYLCASSPRTGGSYNSPLHFGNGTRLTVT.

This chain connects TRBV28 to TRBJ2-7; 7 bases fit TRBD2. With 9 bases clipped from V and 1 base from J, the junction kept 9 bases outside the gene matches. Germline CDR1 and CDR2: MDHEN and SYDVKM. The CDR3 length is 14 residues. CDR3 loop: CASLTGGSSYEQYF. CDR3 DNA: TGTGCCAGTCTGACGGGCGGGAGTTCCTACGAGCAGTACTTC. The complete variable domain, with remaining parts taken from reference TRBV28 and TRBJ2-7, reads DVKVTQSSRYLVKRTGEKVFLECVQDMDHENMFWYRQDPGLGLRLIYFSYDVKMKEKGDIPEGYSVSREKKERFSLILESASTNQTSMYLCASLTGGSSYEQYFGPGTRLTVT.

The chain recombines TRBV9 with TRBJ1-4, with D unclear. The CDR3 is 15 amino acids. Trimming cost V 1 base and J 0 bases, with 7 bases left between them. Germline lookup yields CDR1 SGDLS and CDR2 YYNGEE. The CDR3 DNA follows: TGTGCCAGCAGCGTATCGGGGACAACTAATGAAAAACTGTTTTTT. Its translation is CASSVSGTTNEKLFF.